The entry that follows covers one T cell receptor (beta chain) sequence. Its cognate antigen is unknown. The data originate from a study of cytomegalovirus exposure and HLA in healthy donors. With V trimmed by 7 bases and J by 2 bases, 2 bases remained unmatched. Germline loops: CDR1 SGHAT, CDR2 FQNNGV. This CDR3 has 13 amino acids. General study results and limits: In a later analysis, most CMV-associated TCR beta chains appeared HLA-restricted. Most of the TCR beta V segments (in an earlier analysis) were productive either about 87% or about 30% of the time. TCR sequences were mostly rare, though some public TCRs occurred in many donors.

Researchers ran the PCR with 60 Vbeta and 13 Jbeta primers. TCRdb's copy holds only in-frame clones and misses some; the assay was immunoSEQ multiplex PCR. The data contain around 91,000 clones, around 80% of them seen just once; the ten biggest clones take up under 5%. Source material: PBMCs. This sequence originates from a male donor in good health and CMV-seropositive. The V and J genes are TRBV11-2 and TRBJ1-3, with 7 bases lining up with TRBD1. The CDR3 is CASNDRAGNTIYF. The CDR3 nucleotides read TGTGCCAGCAATGACAGGGCTGGAAACACCATATATTTT.